This T cell receptor beta chain was found in a study of T cell responses to AZD1222 COVID-19 vaccine. Study-wide results and limits: Among the donors, most were white British and more were female, and clonal diversity was possibly underestimated. A reported finding is that nearly half of spike-specific TCRs target unmutated variant regions. Scientists sampled the repertoires only once the peak T cell response had passed. The breadth and depth of Spike-specific TCRs increased once two AZD1222 doses had been given.

A remark on this clone: Its antigen is still unknown.

Sequencing was performed with immunoSEQ multiplex PCR; in TCRdb, only in-frame clones are kept and a portion is missing. The profile covers some 140,000 clones, with around four fifths appearing a single time and about 4% taken by the ten largest. This TCR was recovered from an adult in good health. The sample here was peripheral blood, taken on day 0 of AZD1222 vaccination.

This CDR3 is CASSVAGFGNTIYF. DNA of the CDR3: TGTGCCAGCAGCGTCGCGGGGTTTGGAAACACCATATATTTT. The chain employs TRBV9 and TRBJ1-3; D is uncertain. CDR3 length equals 14 residues. Deletions cut 2 bases from V and 3 bases from J, with 9 bases between. The germline V gene encodes CDR1 SGDLS and CDR2 YYNGEE.